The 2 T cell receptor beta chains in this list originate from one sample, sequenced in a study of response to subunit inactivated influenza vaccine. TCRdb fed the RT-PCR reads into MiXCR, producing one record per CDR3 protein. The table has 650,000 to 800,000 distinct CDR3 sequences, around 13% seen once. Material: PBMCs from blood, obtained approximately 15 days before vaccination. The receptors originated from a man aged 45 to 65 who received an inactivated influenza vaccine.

The CDR3 DNA sequence: TGCAGTGCTAAAGGACCCGTGGGGTTTGATACGCAGTATTTT. This sequence encodes CSAKGPVGFDTQYF. The chain has TRBV20-1 and TRBJ2-3; D not certain. Germline values: CDR1 DFQATT, CDR2 SNEGSKA (reference sequence). V was pared by 4 bases and J by 6 bases, with 17 bases between. This CDR3 is built from 14 residues.

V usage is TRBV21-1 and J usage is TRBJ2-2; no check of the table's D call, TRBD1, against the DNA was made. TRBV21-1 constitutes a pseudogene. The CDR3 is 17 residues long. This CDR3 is CASSKGRDPKNTGELFF. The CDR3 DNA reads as TGTGCCAGCAGCAAAGGGCGGGACCCTAAGAACACCGGGGAGCTGTTTTTT.